The 22 T cell receptor beta chains below were found in one sample sequenced in a study of control samples from healthy donors and cancer patients (dated by TCRdb to 2020 to 2022). The library came from the immunoSEQ multiplex PCR assay. This immuneACCESS table, as held by TCRdb, lists in-frame sequences with V and J called but not all clones. Of the missing ones, under half trace to an unresolved V gene in checked studies; the others have no known cause. Counted in this sample were approximately 80,000 clones; nearly 90% of them appeared once. Of the sample, 5% to 7% is held by the ten largest clones. The sample taken for sequencing was blood. The origin of the receptors is a woman between 50 and 59 years old in good health.

The rearrangement uses TRBV2 and TRBJ2-1; 8 bases map to TRBD1. The CDR3 covers 14 residues. The V and J ends lost 11 bases and 7 bases, in that order; junction bases with no gene match: 13. Per the germline V gene, CDR1 is SNHLY and CDR2 is FYNNEI. The CDR3: CAGGGDRGSNEQFF. The CDR3 coding sequence is TGTGCCGGGGGCGGTGACAGGGGTAGTAATGAGCAGTTCTTC. The full variable domain, its missing parts supplied by reference TRBV2 and TRBJ2-1, is EPEVTQTPSHQVTQMGQEVILRCVPISNHLYFYWYRQILGQKVEFLVSFYNNEISEKSEIFDDQFSVERPDGSNFTLKIRSTKLEDSAMYFCAGGGDRGSNEQFFGPGTRLTVL.

This chain uses TRBV7-9 with TRBJ1-1, with TRBD1 as a possible D gene (5 bases). V was shortened by 2 bases and J by 10 bases, with 14 bases between the two germline ends. This CDR3 region has 13 residues. Looked up from germline, CDR1 is SEHNR and CDR2 is FQNEAQ (reference sequence). The DNA of the CDR3 is TGTGCCAGCAGCTTAAGTCAGGAGGGGAGAGCTTTCTTT. Protein: CASSLSQEGRAFF.

This chain connects TRBV24-1 to TRBJ2-2, with 10 bases fitting TRBD2. The ends lost 10 bases at V and 3 bases at J; junction bases unmatched: 7. CDR1 KGHDR and CDR2 SFDVKD come from the germline V gene. The CDR3 length is 15 residues. The CDR3 DNA reads as TGTGCCACTAGCGGGGGGCCCGGGTACACCGGGGAGCTGTTTTTT. Protein sequence: CATSGGPGYTGELFF.

As DNA, the CDR3 is TGTGCCAGCTTACCGGGGGAAGTTAGCAATCAGCCCCAGCATTTT. Amino acid sequence: CASLPGEVSNQPQHF. This chain joins TRBV6-6 and TRBJ1-5; D perhaps matches TRBD1 (5 bases). Looked up from germline, CDR1 is MNHNY and CDR2 is SVGAGI (reference sequence). V was cut by 8 bases and J by 0 bases, with 14 bases left in between. CDR3 length: 15 amino acids.

The chain has TRBV6-2 or TRBV6-3 and TRBJ1-3; 7 bases are shared with TRBD1. Trimming at V came to 5 bases and at J to 0 bases, leaving 7 bases not matched to a gene. CDR1 MNHEY and CDR2 SVGEGT come from the germline V gene. The CDR3 loop spans 16 amino acids. DNA of the CDR3: TGTGCCAGCAGTAACCTCAACAGGGGCTCTGGAAACACCATATATTTT. Amino acid sequence: CASSNLNRGSGNTIYF.

The chain combines TRBV5-1 with TRBJ1-1; D is possibly TRBD1 (6 bases). V dropped 4 bases and J dropped 3 bases, with 22 bases sitting between them. The CDR3 totals 17 residues. Germline assignment: CDR1 SGHRS and CDR2 YFSETQ. The CDR3 protein is CASSRLSGDTVYTEAFF. The CDR3 DNA sequence: TGCGCCAGCAGCCGGTTGTCCGGGGACACAGTCTACACTGAAGCTTTCTTT.

The genes are TRBV9 and TRBJ2-5; D gene ambiguous. Deletions cut 6 bases from V and 4 bases from J, with 19 bases between. This CDR3 comprises 15 residues. Germline values: CDR1 SGDLS, CDR2 YYNGEE. Written as DNA, the CDR3 is TGTGCCAGCACCTCTGAGGTAGGGAAGGGAGAGACCCAGTACTTC. Translation: CASTSEVGKGETQYF.

CDR3 residues: CASSPSVGAVTYNEQFF. For the CDR3, the DNA is TGTGCCAGCAGCCCAAGCGTCGGGGCAGTTACCTACAATGAGCAGTTCTTC. This chain uses TRBV14 with TRBJ2-1; D may correspond to TRBD1 or TRBD2 (5 bases each). V dropped 4 bases and J dropped 2 bases, with 18 bases sitting between them. The CDR3 extends over 17 amino acids. The germline CDR1 and CDR2 sequences are SGHDN and FVKESK.

This chain links TRBV7-2 with TRBJ1-2; D gene uncertain. The germline V gene encodes CDR1 SGHTA and CDR2 FQGNSA. This CDR3 has 13 residues. V dropped 1 base and J dropped 5 bases, with 8 bases sitting between them. The CDR3 is CASSLVSGYGYTF. CDR3 DNA sequence: TGTGCCAGCAGCTTAGTGTCGGGGTATGGCTACACCTTC.

The chain joins TRBV19 to TRBJ1-4; perhaps TRBD1 as D (5 bases). V shed 7 bases and J shed 8 bases, with 11 bases lying between them. The CDR3 is 12 residues long. Germline-derived CDR1 and CDR2 are LNHDA and SQIVND (reference sequence). CDR3 in DNA: TGTGCCAGTAATAGGGGAAACGAAAAACTGTTTTTT. Protein sequence: CASNRGNEKLFF. The entire variable domain, with the rest obtained from reference TRBV19 and TRBJ1-4, is as follows: DGGITQSPKYLFRKEGQNVTLSCEQNLNHDAMYWYRQDPGQGLRLIYYSQIVNDFQKGDIAEGYSVSREKKESFPLTVTSAQKNPTAFYLCASNRGNEKLFFGSGTQLSVL.

The V and J genes are TRBV5-1 and TRBJ2-2; TRBD2 agrees at 10 bases. There are 18 residues in the CDR3. Trimming removed 4 bases from V and 0 bases from J; junction bases left unmatched: 9. Germline V gives CDR1 SGHRS, CDR2 YFSETQ. This CDR3 reads CASSPILAGNSNTGELFF. In nucleotides, the CDR3 is TGCGCCAGCAGCCCCATACTAGCGGGGAACTCGAACACCGGGGAGCTGTTTTTT.

This clone was observed a few times. The chain recombines TRBV27 with TRBJ1-1; the match to TRBD1 covers 7 bases. Germline V gives CDR1 MNHEY, CDR2 SMNVEV (reference sequence). The CDR3 is 15 residues long. The J segment lost 5 bases and the V segment lost 7 bases, leaving 13 bases of the junction unmatched. CDR3 residues: CASKRQGDSVTEAFF. CDR3 DNA sequence: TGTGCCAGCAAACGGCAGGGGGACTCGGTAACTGAAGCTTTCTTT.

This chain links TRBV2 with TRBJ2-3, with 10 bases matching TRBD1. Trimming removed 10 bases from V and 2 bases from J; junction bases left unmatched: 6. Germline loops: CDR1 SNHLY, CDR2 FYNNEI. CDR3 length: 14 amino acids. The CDR3 nucleotides read TGTGCCACCGCCGGGACAGGGGACACAGATACGCAGTATTTT. This codes for CATAGTGDTDTQYF.

The chain recombines TRBV5-1 with TRBJ2-1; 9 bases are a match to TRBD1. J gave up 5 bases and V 4 bases, and 4 bases lay outside the gene matches. Germline V gives CDR1 SGHRS, CDR2 YFSETQ. The CDR3 length is 14 residues. This CDR3 reads CASSPGQGHNEQFF. The CDR3 DNA sequence: TGCGCCAGCAGCCCGGGACAGGGTCACAATGAGCAGTTCTTC.

This chain uses TRBV5-1 with TRBJ1-6; D gene uncertain. Germline V CDR1 and CDR2: SGHRS, YFSETQ. The CDR3 has 17 amino acids. Trimming took 2 bases from V and 0 from J, leaving 12 bases between them. Written as DNA, the CDR3 is TGCGCCAGCAGCTTACAGCAACAGAGCTCCTATAATTCACCCCTCCACTTT. Protein product: CASSLQQQSSYNSPLHF. Using reference TRBV5-1 and TRBJ1-6 for the parts outside the CDR3, the full variable domain is KAGVTQTPRYLIKTRGQQVTLSCSPISGHRSVSWYQQTPGQGLQFLFEYFSETQRNKGNFPGRFSGRQFSNSRSEMNVSTLELGDSALYLCASSLQQQSSYNSPLHFGNGTRLTVT.

The chain is built from TRBV18 and TRBJ1-4, with 7 bases matching TRBD1. The germline V gene encodes CDR1 KGHSH and CDR2 LQKENI. This CDR3 spans 15 amino acids. J was trimmed by 6 bases and V by 4 bases; bases with no gene match: 8. The DNA for the CDR3 is TGTGCCAGCTCACAGGACAGGATTACGGATGAAAAACTGTTTTTT. It yields the protein CASSQDRITDEKLFF.

The gene calls are TRBV25-1 and TRBJ1-2, with D unresolved. The CDR3 has 12 amino acids. From germline, CDR1 is MGHDK and CDR2 SYGVNS. V lost 2 bases, J lost 4 bases, and 5 bases lay in between. The CDR3 region is CASSENGYGYTF. The DNA of the CDR3 is TGTGCCAGCAGTGAAAATGGCTATGGCTACACCTTC.

This chain joins TRBV27 and TRBJ1-6; D unresolved. CDR3 size: 15 residues. Germline V gene sequence: CDR1 MNHEY, CDR2 SMNVEV (reference sequence). The V end was cut by 4 bases, the J end by 7 bases, with 14 bases between. In DNA form, the CDR3 reads TGTGCCAGCAGTTCACGGCTGATCTTCAATTCACCCCTCCACTTT. This encodes CASSSRLIFNSPLHF.

The rearrangement links TRBV27 to TRBJ2-2, with D hard to call. This CDR3 has 13 residues. Looked up from germline, CDR1 is MNHEY and CDR2 is SMNVEV (reference sequence). The V and J ends lost 2 bases and 2 bases respectively, with 3 bases between them. CDR3 loop: CASSLANTGELFF. As DNA, the CDR3 is TGTGCCAGCAGTTTAGCAAACACCGGGGAGCTGTTTTTT.

This chain connects TRBV5-1 to TRBJ2-5; weak D call: TRBD1 (6 bases). The CDR3 has 15 residues. Looked up from germline, CDR1 is SGHRS and CDR2 is YFSETQ. V was shortened by 0 bases and J by 2 bases, with 11 bases between the two germline ends. The CDR3 spells CASSLGGTPQETQYF. CDR3 DNA: TGCGCCAGCAGCTTGGGTGGGACACCGCAAGAGACCCAGTACTTC.

The rearrangement links TRBV2 to TRBJ2-7; 7 nucleotides line up with TRBD1. J gave up 3 bases and V 7 bases, and 9 bases lay outside the gene matches. There are 14 residues in the CDR3. The germline V gene encodes CDR1 SNHLY and CDR2 FYNNEI. In nucleotides, the CDR3 is TGTGCCAGCAAGTCAGACAGGGACAACTACGAGCAGTACTTC. Its protein product is CASKSDRDNYEQYF.

As regards this clone: Mismatch with germline at one junction end may stem from a read error. The chain joins TRBV7-4 to TRBJ1-5; a possible D gene is TRBD1 (6 bases). The germline V gene encodes CDR1 SGHVT and CDR2 SQSDAQ. The CDR3 totals 15 residues. CDR3 coding DNA: TGTGCCAGCAGCTTGTTGACAGGAGGGAATCAGCTCCAGCATTTT. It translates to CASSLLTGGNQLQHF.